Following are 22 T cell receptor beta chains from one sample sequenced in a study of control samples from healthy donors and cancer patients. Method: immunoSEQ multiplex PCR; TCRdb's copy keeps in-frame clones and lacks some. The table has tens of thousands of clones, around nine tenths seen once. Input material: blood. The receptors here all came from a woman aged 50 to 60 in good health.

This rearrangement joins TRBV12-3 or TRBV12-4 to TRBJ1-1; D is ambiguous. The ends were cut back, 7 bases at V and 7 bases at J, with 13 bases in the middle. The CDR3 runs 12 residues. CDR3 sequence (DNA): TGTGCCAGCAAAAATGCGGTTCTTGAAGCTTTCTTT. This encodes CASKNAVLEAFF.

This clone was seen a single time. The gene calls are TRBV3-1 (or the pseudogene TRBV3-2) and TRBJ2-2; 8 bases are a match to TRBD2. The trim removed 0 bases at V and 6 bases at J, leaving 3 bases unmatched. CDR3 length: 15 amino acids. Per germline, CDR1 LGHDT and CDR2 YNNKEL (reference sequence). The CDR3 DNA follows: TGTGCCAGCAGCCAAGATCGCGGGGGGCCCGGGGAGCTGTTTTTT. Translating gives CASSQDRGGPGELFF.

The chain combines TRBV5-1 with TRBJ1-1; no reliable D call. The germline V gene encodes CDR1 SGHRS and CDR2 YFSETQ. The CDR3 has 13 amino acids. V shed 6 bases and J shed 4 bases, with 13 bases lying between them. In DNA, the CDR3 is TGCGCCAGCACGGGCAAGACGGGCACTGAAGCTTTCTTT. Protein sequence: CASTGKTGTEAFF.

V is TRBV9 and J is TRBJ2-7, with 8 nucleotides matching TRBD1. V lost 5 bases to trimming and J lost 3 bases; unmatched junction nucleotides: 10. Germline-derived CDR1 and CDR2 are SGDLS and YYNGEE. The CDR3 contains 15 residues. The CDR3 sequence is CASSLGATGGYEQYF. CDR3 bases: TGTGCCAGCAGTTTAGGAGCAACAGGGGGCTACGAGCAGTACTTC. The whole variable domain, filled in from reference TRBV9 and TRBJ2-7, reads DSGVTQTPKHLITATGQRVTLRCSPRSGDLSVYWYQQSLDQGLQFLIQYYNGEERAKGNILERFSAQQFPDLHSELNLSSLELGDSALYFCASSLGATGGYEQYFGPGTRLTVT.

The chain is built from TRBV5-1 and TRBJ1-2, with 8 nucleotides matching TRBD1. The germline gives CDR1 SGHRS, CDR2 YFSETQ. J was trimmed by 0 bases and V by 2 bases; bases with no gene match: 9. This CDR3 is built from 17 residues. CDR3 residues: CASSLNRGTLTNYGYTF. The CDR3 region has the DNA TGCGCCAGCAGCTTAAACAGGGGGACCTTAACTAACTATGGCTACACCTTC.

This sequence joins TRBV11-2 and TRBJ2-1; 8 nucleotides line up with TRBD2. Germline V CDR1 and CDR2: SGHAT, FQNNGV. This CDR3 spans 15 amino acids. V lost 5 bases and J lost 5; bases outside the gene matches: 8. Here the CDR3 reads CASSLGGARDNEQFF. Here the CDR3 DNA reads TGTGCCAGCAGCCTCGGGGGGGCCAGGGACAATGAGCAGTTCTTC.

The genes are TRBV10-2 and TRBJ2-7; 8 nucleotides agree with TRBD2. Germline V gene lookup returns CDR1 WSHSY and CDR2 SAAADI. V shed 4 bases, J shed 7 bases, and the junction held 9 bases outside the gene matches. The CDR3 covers 14 residues. CDR3 region: CASSGSGGLSEQYF. DNA for the CDR3: TGCGCCAGCAGTGGGAGCGGGGGCCTCTCAGAGCAGTACTTC.

Here the CDR3 reads CASSQERGDTQYF. DNA of the CDR3: TGTGCCAGCAGCCAAGAGCGGGGGGATACGCAGTATTTT. The chain links TRBV3-1 (or the pseudogene TRBV3-2) to TRBJ2-3, with 7 bases that match TRBD2. CDR3 size: 13 residues. Germline values: CDR1 LGHDT, CDR2 YNNKEL (reference sequence). V trimming: 0 bases; J trimming: 6 bases; junction bases outside the gene matches: 0.

This rearrangement joins TRBV5-4 to TRBJ2-3; D gene uncertain. Trimming took off 4 bases at V and 3 bases at J, with 9 bases between the two ends. Per the germline V gene, CDR1 is SGHNT and CDR2 is YYREEE (reference sequence). The CDR3 is 13 amino acids. The CDR3 is CASSVPRTDTQYF. CDR3 sequence (DNA): TGTGCCAGCAGCGTCCCCCGGACAGATACGCAGTATTTT.

This clone was observed a single time. CDR3 sequence: CASSQVATEEKLFF. The CDR3 DNA reads TGTGCCAGCAGCCAAGTAGCGACAGAGGAAAAACTGTTTTTT. This chain connects TRBV3-1 (or the pseudogene TRBV3-2) to TRBJ1-4; TRBD1 might be the D (5 bases). The CDR3 totals 14 residues. Germline V lookup: CDR1 LGHDT, CDR2 YNNKEL (reference sequence). V was trimmed by 1 base and J by 8 bases, leaving 11 bases between them.

This clone was found once. The chain uses TRBV5-1 and TRBJ2-2, with TRBD1 identical over 8 bases. Germline V gene data show CDR1 as SGHRS and CDR2 as YFSETQ. CDR3 length equals 16 residues. The trim removed 4 bases at V and 7 bases at J, leaving 12 bases unmatched. The CDR3 is CASSPDPGQGNGELFF. CDR3 bases: TGCGCCAGCAGCCCGGACCCAGGACAGGGTAACGGGGAGCTGTTTTTT.

The chain carries TRBV5-8 and TRBJ1-2; D gene ambiguous. Trimming removed 0 bases from V and 3 bases from J, with 15 bases in between. CDR3 length: 16 residues. Per the germline V gene, CDR1 is SGHTS and CDR2 is YDEGEE. The CDR3 region is CASSLAFGALDYGYTF. The CDR3 coding sequence is TGTGCCAGCAGCTTGGCTTTTGGCGCCCTCGACTATGGCTACACCTTC.

The chain uses TRBV5-1 and TRBJ1-2, with D unresolved. The CDR3 sequence is 12 residues long. Trimming cost V 4 bases and J 11 bases, with 15 bases left between them. Per the germline V gene, CDR1 is SGHRS and CDR2 is YFSETQ. CDR3 in amino acids: CASSDLRAVYTF. CDR3 in DNA: TGCGCCAGCAGCGACCTACGGGCAGTATACACCTTC.

The chain couples TRBV10-3 to TRBJ2-7; D is perhaps TRBD2 (7 bases). Trimming stripped 10 bases from V and 5 bases from J, with 18 bases between. The CDR3 spans 13 residues. Looked up from germline, CDR1 is ENHRY and CDR2 is SYGVKD. The CDR3 loop is CATRGEGGHEQYF. CDR3 nucleotides: TGTGCCACCCGGGGGGAGGGGGGACACGAGCAGTACTTC.

The rearrangement joins TRBV6-5 to TRBJ2-3, with 9 bases aligning to TRBD2. The germline CDR1 and CDR2 sequences are MNHEY and SVGAGI. V gave up 7 bases and J gave up 7 bases; unmatched junction bases: 9. The CDR3 spans 14 residues. The CDR3 is CASMSGGGAYTQYF. For the CDR3, the DNA is TGTGCCAGCATGTCCGGCGGGGGGGCCTATACGCAGTATTTT.

This CDR3 is CASSLSVVESTDTQYF. The CDR3 DNA reads TGTGCCAGCAGCTTAAGTGTCGTCGAGAGCACAGATACGCAGTATTTT. V is TRBV7-2 and J is TRBJ2-3; no definite D call. The germline V gene encodes CDR1 SGHTA and CDR2 FQGNSA. Trimming shortened V by 2 bases and J by 0 bases, and 12 bases separated the two germline ends. The CDR3 consists of 16 residues.

The chain is built from TRBV4-1 and TRBJ1-6; D call uncertain. Germline CDR1 MGHRA, CDR2 YSYEKL. V lost 0 bases to trimming and J lost 4 bases, with 7 bases between them. The length of the CDR3 is 15 residues. The CDR3 reads CASSQDNTYNSPLHF. DNA of the CDR3: TGCGCCAGCAGCCAAGATAACACATATAATTCACCCCTCCACTTT.

The V call is TRBV18, the J call TRBJ2-3; 9 nucleotides line up with TRBD2. After removal of 4 bases from V and 4 bases from J, the junction contained 3 bases not matched to a gene. Germline CDR1 reads KGHSH; CDR2 reads LQKENI. The CDR3 is 14 residues long. The CDR3: CASSLAGDPDTQYF. Here the CDR3 DNA reads TGTGCCAGCTCACTAGCGGGGGACCCAGATACGCAGTATTTT.

The gene calls are TRBV3-1 (or the pseudogene TRBV3-2) and TRBJ2-6; no reliable D call. The CDR3 length is 15 residues. From germline, CDR1 is LGHDT and CDR2 YNNKEL (reference sequence). V lost 1 base and J 1 base, leaving 5 bases between the germline ends. Written as DNA, the CDR3 is TGTGCCAGCAGCCAAGGCGCGTCTGGGGCCAACGTCCTGACTTTC. Its protein product is CASSQGASGANVLTF.

V and J are TRBV5-1 and TRBJ1-2; possible D gene TRBD1, 6 bases. CDR1 is SGHRS, CDR2 YFSETQ, per germline. The CDR3 spans 13 residues. Trimming took off 3 bases at V and 4 bases at J, with 10 bases between the two ends. In DNA form, the CDR3 reads TGCGCCAGCAGCTCTGGACAGCCCTATGGCTACACCTTC. The encoded protein is CASSSGQPYGYTF.

This chain joins TRBV6-5 and TRBJ1-6, with D possibly being TRBD1 (6 bases). The V gene's germline CDR1 is MNHEY and CDR2 SVGAGI. V dropped 7 bases and J dropped 10 bases, with 14 bases sitting between them. There are 13 residues in the CDR3. The chain's CDR3 is CASNQGQISPLHF. CDR3 sequence (DNA): TGTGCCAGCAACCAAGGACAGATCTCACCCCTCCACTTT.

The chain couples TRBV25-1 to TRBJ2-1; 7 nucleotides agree with TRBD1. The germline gives CDR1 MGHDK, CDR2 SYGVNS. The trim removed 9 bases at V and 3 bases at J, leaving 2 bases unmatched. The CDR3 length is 12 residues. CDR3 residues: CASRTGYNEQFF. CDR3 nucleotides: TGTGCCAGTCGGACAGGCTACAATGAGCAGTTCTTC.